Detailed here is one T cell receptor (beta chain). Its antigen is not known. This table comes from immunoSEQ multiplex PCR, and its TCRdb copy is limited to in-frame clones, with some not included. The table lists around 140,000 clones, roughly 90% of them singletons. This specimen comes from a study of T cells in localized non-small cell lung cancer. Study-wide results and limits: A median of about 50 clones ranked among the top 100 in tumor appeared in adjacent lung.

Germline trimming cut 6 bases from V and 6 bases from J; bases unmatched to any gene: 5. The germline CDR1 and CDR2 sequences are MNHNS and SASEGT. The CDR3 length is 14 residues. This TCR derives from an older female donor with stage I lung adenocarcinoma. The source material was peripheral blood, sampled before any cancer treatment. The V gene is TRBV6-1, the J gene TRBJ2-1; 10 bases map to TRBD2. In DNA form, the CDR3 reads TGTGCCAGCAGAGCCGGGACTAGCGCCAATGAGCAGTTCTTC. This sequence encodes CASRAGTSANEQFF.